What follows are 31 T cell receptor beta chains derived from one specimen sequenced in a study of PD-L1 blockade in urothelial cancer. Documented time point: peripheral blood 6 weeks after treatment start. Clones were read by immunoSEQ multiplex PCR, and TCRdb kept only the in-frame ones, dropping some. The sample consists of under 40,000 clones, approximately 90% of them appearing once. This sample comprised PBMCs, obtained around atezolizumab (anti-PD-L1) treatment. These receptors originate from an elderly man with urothelial cancer.

This clone was observed once. The chain joins TRBV7-2 to TRBJ1-1; a weak D match, TRBD1 (6 bases). The CDR3 is 14 residues long. CDR1 and CDR2 from the germline V gene are SGHTA and FQGNSA. V lost 2 bases, J lost 5 bases, and 12 bases lay in between. The CDR3 DNA follows: TGTGCCAGCAGCTTATTAGGGGGTAGTACTGAAGCTTTCTTT. It translates to CASSLLGGSTEAFF.

The V gene is TRBV28, the J gene TRBJ1-4; no clear D gene. The CDR3 runs 16 residues. Trimming stripped 5 bases from V and 7 bases from J, with 20 bases between. CDR1 is MDHEN, CDR2 SYDVKM, per germline. CDR3 amino acids: CASSPSLSGWGEKLFF. For the CDR3, the DNA is TGTGCCAGCAGTCCATCGCTGTCGGGATGGGGTGAAAAACTGTTTTTT.

The chain links TRBV2 to TRBJ2-5; TRBD2 is a possible D gene (5 bases). With 4 bases removed from V and 3 bases from J, the gap between germline ends came to 15 bases. Germline-derived CDR1 and CDR2 are SNHLY and FYNNEI. The CDR3 has 15 amino acids. The CDR3, as DNA: TGTGCCAGCAGTGTTCCCGGACTGAGAAAAGAGACCCAGTACTTC. Translated: CASSVPGLRKETQYF.

A single count supports this clone. This sequence joins TRBV7-8 and TRBJ2-5, with a weak D call TRBD2 (5 bases). The CDR3 has 13 amino acids. V shed 5 bases and J shed 5 bases, with 12 bases lying between them. The germline CDR1 and CDR2 sequences are SGHVS and FQNEAQ. CDR3 region: CASSRGSGETQYF. The CDR3 DNA follows: TGTGCCAGCAGCCGCGGGTCCGGGGAGACCCAGTACTTC.

The chain couples TRBV28 to TRBJ1-5, with D uncertain. CDR1 MDHEN and CDR2 SYDVKM come from the germline V gene. CDR3 size: 11 residues. Between the trimmed V and J ends, which lost 3 bases and 16 bases, there was a span of 13 bases. CDR3 region: CASSLRAQHHF. The CDR3 DNA follows: TGTGCCAGCAGTTTGAGGGCCCAACACCATTTT. Full variable domain (rest looked up from reference TRBV28 and TRBJ1-5): DVKVTQSSRYLVKRTGEKVFLECVQDMDHENMFWYRQDPGLGLRLIYFSYDVKMKEKGDIPEGYSVSREKKERFSLILESASTNQTSMYLCASSLRAQHHFGDGTRLSIL.

The chain links TRBV5-4 to TRBJ1-2; 7 positions agree with TRBD1. CDR1 SGHNT and CDR2 YYREEE come from the germline V gene (reference sequence). The trim removed 4 bases at V and 2 bases at J, leaving 11 bases unmatched. The CDR3 loop spans 16 amino acids. DNA for the CDR3: TGTGCCAGCAGCCCCCCGGGCACAGGGGTGAACTATGGCTACACCTTC. As protein: CASSPPGTGVNYGYTF.

Comments on this clone: Relative to the germline gene, one junction end is altered; a read error may explain this. V and J are TRBV9 and TRBJ2-3; 9 bases align to TRBD2. The CDR3 is 16 amino acids. Germline CDR1 and CDR2: SGDLS and YYNGEE. CDR3 protein: CANSGPTSGRTDTQYF. CDR3 sequence (DNA): TGTGCCAACAGCGGCCCGACTAGCGGACGCACAGATACGCAGTATTTT.

The rearrangement uses TRBV28 and TRBJ2-3; 11 nucleotides align to TRBD2. The CDR3 is 14 residues long. The trim removed 5 bases at V and 5 bases at J, leaving 3 bases unmatched. The germline V gene has CDR1 MDHEN and CDR2 SYDVKM. CDR3: CASSLSGRGDTQYF. In DNA, the CDR3 is TGTGCCAGCAGTCTTAGCGGGAGGGGAGATACGCAGTATTTT.

V is TRBV29-1 and J is TRBJ1-2; D is unresolved. The germline V gene has CDR1 SQVTM and CDR2 ANQGSEA. Trimming stripped 6 bases from V and 8 bases from J, with 19 bases between. The CDR3 loop spans 13 amino acids. This CDR3 is CSVSTEYQVGYTF. CDR3 sequence (DNA): TGCAGCGTGTCAACAGAGTACCAGGTCGGCTACACCTTC. Combining the CDR3 with reference TRBV29-1 and TRBJ1-2 gives the whole variable domain SAVISQKPSRDICQRGTSLTIQCQVDSQVTMMFWYRQQPGQSLTLIATANQGSEATYESGFVIDKFPISRPNLTFSTLTVSNMSPEDSSIYLCSVSTEYQVGYTFGSGTRLTVV.

The genes are TRBV7-9 and TRBJ1-3; D remains ambiguous. This CDR3 contains 11 residues. Per the germline V gene, CDR1 is SEHNR and CDR2 is FQNEAQ (reference sequence). V was trimmed by 5 bases and J by 10 bases, leaving 9 bases between them. The CDR3 coding sequence is TGTGCCAGCAGCCTGGTTGAGACCATATATTTT. Amino acid sequence: CASSLVETIYF.

The V call is TRBV27, the J call TRBJ2-4, with TRBD1 matching 12 bases. This CDR3 has 18 amino acids. Germline values: CDR1 MNHEY, CDR2 SMNVEV (reference sequence). J lost 0 bases, V lost 5 bases, and 8 bases had no gene match. The CDR3 here is CASSAGTGGATAKNIQYF. As DNA, the CDR3 is TGTGCCAGCAGTGCCGGGACAGGGGGCGCGACAGCCAAAAACATTCAGTACTTC.

This rearrangement joins TRBV27 to TRBJ2-3; D is perhaps TRBD2 (5 bases). CDR1 and CDR2 (germline): MNHEY, SMNVEV (reference sequence). V lost 3 bases, J lost 6 bases, and 10 bases lay in between. The CDR3 loop spans 13 amino acids. In DNA, the CDR3 is TGTGCCAGCAGTTTGAAGGGAGTGGATACGCAGTATTTT. This sequence encodes CASSLKGVDTQYF.

Comments on this clone: Other DNA sequences in the sample encode the same CDR3. This chain joins TRBV10-3 and TRBJ2-7; D might be TRBD2 (5 bases). The CDR3 is 15 amino acids. The V gene lost 0 bases and the J gene lost 3 bases, with 12 bases spanning the gap. Germline V lookup: CDR1 ENHRY, CDR2 SYGVKD. CDR3 sequence: CAISESRVGGYEQYF. In DNA, the CDR3 is TGTGCCATCAGTGAGTCGAGGGTCGGAGGCTACGAGCAGTACTTC.

Only one count was recorded for this clone. The chain carries TRBV9 and TRBJ2-1; TRBD2 might be the D (6 bases). The germline V and J ends were trimmed by 0 bases and 5 bases, with 12 bases remaining between them. From germline, CDR1 is SGDLS and CDR2 YYNGEE. This CDR3 is 15 amino acids long. The CDR3, as DNA: TGTGCCAGCAGCGTAGGCGGACTAACTCACAATGAGCAGTTCTTC. Its translation: CASSVGGLTHNEQFF.

This chain's CDR3 is CASAPGAGGTDTQYF. For the CDR3, the DNA is TGTGCCAGCGCCCCAGGGGCAGGGGGCACAGATACGCAGTATTTT. The chain combines TRBV6-1 with TRBJ2-3; D might be TRBD1 (6 bases). The CDR3 is made up of 15 amino acids. V lost 8 bases and J 1 base, leaving 16 bases between the germline ends. Per the germline V gene, CDR1 is MNHNS and CDR2 is SASEGT.

This chain connects TRBV5-1 to TRBJ2-2; 7 positions agree with TRBD2. Germline assignment: CDR1 SGHRS and CDR2 YFSETQ. This CDR3 is built from 16 residues. The J segment lost 4 bases and the V segment lost 6 bases, leaving 12 bases of the junction unmatched. The CDR3 DNA is TGCGCCAGCACTTGGGGGGGATCTCTGAGCACCGGGGAGCTGTTTTTT. This gives the protein CASTWGGSLSTGELFF.

The CDR3: CASSMSRGTYEQYF. For the CDR3, the DNA is TGTGCCAGTAGTATGAGCAGGGGGACCTACGAGCAGTACTTC. V is TRBV19 and J is TRBJ2-7; 7 positions match TRBD1. This CDR3 is built from 14 residues. The germline V gene has CDR1 LNHDA and CDR2 SQIVND (reference sequence). J gave up 2 bases and V 3 bases, and 4 bases lay outside the gene matches.

V and J are TRBV30 and TRBJ2-7; TRBD2 matches at 7 bases. Germline values: CDR1 GTSNPN, CDR2 SVGIG (reference sequence). The junction had 14 bases not matched to a gene; V was cut back by 3 bases and J by 9 bases. This CDR3 spans 14 amino acids. CDR3 nucleotide sequence: TGTGCCTGGAGCGATGGGGGGGATACCTCGGCGCAGTACTTC. Its translation is CAWSDGGDTSAQYF. Variable domain in full (rest from reference TRBV30 and TRBJ2-7): SQTIHQWPATLVQPVGSPLSLECTVEGTSNPNLYWYRQAAGRGLQLLFYSVGIGQISSEVPQNLSASRPQDRQFILSSKKLLLSDSGFYLCAWSDGGDTSAQYFGPGTRLTVT.

CDR3 protein: CASSPGAVQGGGYTF. CDR3 in DNA: TGTGCCAGCTCACCAGGGGCGGTCCAGGGAGGTGGCTACACCTTC. The V and J genes are TRBV18 and TRBJ1-2, with D maybe TRBD1 (5 bases). Germline V gene data show CDR1 as KGHSH and CDR2 as LQKENI. V was pared by 2 bases and J by 7 bases, with 17 bases between. The CDR3 totals 15 residues.

V and J are TRBV5-6 and TRBJ2-3; 14 nucleotides line up with TRBD2. Trimming at V came to 0 bases and at J to 5 bases, leaving 11 bases not matched to a gene. The germline gives CDR1 SGHDT, CDR2 YYEEEE. The CDR3 has 19 residues. CDR3 nucleotide sequence: TGTGCCAGCAGCTTGGCAGGGACTAGCGGGAGTATACGAGGAGATACGCAGTATTTT. Translating it yields CASSLAGTSGSIRGDTQYF.

The genes are TRBV5-5 and TRBJ1-5; the match to TRBD1 covers 7 bases. Germline CDR1 is SGHKS and CDR2 is YYEKEE (reference sequence). This CDR3 comprises 16 residues. V trimming: 4 bases; J trimming: 3 bases; junction bases outside the gene matches: 10. The CDR3 protein is CASSRIGTVYNQPQHF. The CDR3 nucleotides read TGTGCCAGCAGCCGGATTGGGACAGTATACAATCAGCCCCAGCATTTT.

This chain connects TRBV14 to TRBJ2-3; no reliable D call. V lost 3 bases and J lost 2, with 15 bases in between. The V gene's germline CDR1 is SGHDN and CDR2 FVKESK. The CDR3 has 16 amino acids. This CDR3 reads CASSQMKKRYTDTQYF. The CDR3 nucleotides read TGTGCCAGCAGCCAGATGAAAAAGCGTTACACAGATACGCAGTATTTT.

V usage is TRBV18 and J usage is TRBJ2-3; D perhaps matches TRBD1 (6 bases). This CDR3 has 14 amino acids. Germline CDR1 is KGHSH and CDR2 is LQKENI. Trimming stripped 5 bases from V and 2 bases from J, with 11 bases between. CDR3 DNA sequence: TGTGCCAGCTCAGGGGGCCTATTCACAGATACGCAGTATTTT. This translates into CASSGGLFTDTQYF.

This sequence joins TRBV30 and TRBJ1-1, with 7 bases that match TRBD1. Germline V gene data show CDR1 as GTSNPN and CDR2 as SVGIG (reference sequence). The CDR3 totals 15 residues. Trimming removed 3 bases from V and 6 bases from J; junction bases left unmatched: 13. CDR3 in amino acids: CAWSPLVKGASEAFF. The CDR3 DNA follows: TGTGCCTGGAGCCCTCTAGTAAAGGGGGCCTCTGAAGCTTTCTTT.

This rearrangement joins TRBV9 to TRBJ2-3, with TRBD2 identical over 11 bases. In germline, CDR1 is SGDLS, CDR2 YYNGEE. The CDR3 has 16 residues. V lost 3 bases, J lost 1 base, and 4 bases stayed unmatched. CDR3 loop: CASSALAGGGTDTQYF. CDR3 in DNA: TGTGCCAGCAGCGCCTTAGCGGGGGGGGGCACAGATACGCAGTATTTT.

The rearrangement links TRBV19 to TRBJ2-7; 8 bases are a match to TRBD1. The V segment lost 5 bases and the J segment 0 bases; nucleotides outside the gene matches: 6. CDR1 is LNHDA, CDR2 SQIVND, per germline (reference sequence). This CDR3 comprises 15 residues. CDR3 region: CASSAGQGNSYEQYF. The CDR3 DNA sequence: TGTGCCAGTAGTGCAGGACAGGGCAACTCCTACGAGCAGTACTTC.

The chain is built from TRBV11-1 and TRBJ2-5; 7 positions agree with TRBD1. Germline V gene data show CDR1 as SGHAT and CDR2 as FQDESV (reference sequence). The CDR3 length is 14 residues. Losses at the gene ends were 6 bases for V and 0 bases for J; bases not matched to a gene: 4. CDR3 in DNA: TGTGCCAGCAGTTTCGACAGGGACCAAGAGACCCAGTACTTC. Translating gives CASSFDRDQETQYF.

In DNA form, the CDR3 reads TGCGCCAGCAGCTTGGGGCTTCGGGGAAAGCTAGTCACTGAAGCTTTCTTT. This gives the protein CASSLGLRGKLVTEAFF. The genes are TRBV5-1 and TRBJ1-1; D gene unclear. Looked up from germline, CDR1 is SGHRS and CDR2 is YFSETQ. V was cut by 0 bases and J by 4 bases, with 19 bases left in between. This CDR3 has 17 amino acids.

The rearrangement uses TRBV28 and TRBJ1-1; D may be TRBD1 (5 bases). CDR1 MDHEN and CDR2 SYDVKM come from the germline V gene. Trimming removed 7 bases from V and 5 bases from J, with 8 bases in between. This CDR3 comprises 11 residues. The CDR3 sequence is CASTRTTEAFF. The DNA of the CDR3 is TGTGCCAGCACCCGGACAACTGAAGCTTTCTTT.

V gene TRBV2 combines with J gene TRBJ2-3; tentatively, D is TRBD1 (6 bases). Germline loops: CDR1 SNHLY, CDR2 FYNNEI. The CDR3 has 15 residues. V was shortened by 1 base and J by 3 bases, with 11 bases between the two germline ends. The CDR3, as DNA: TGTGCCAGCAGTGAAGACACCAGGGGAACAGATACGCAGTATTTT. Translated, it gives CASSEDTRGTDTQYF.

The V call is TRBV19, the J call TRBJ2-3, with no clear D. Trimming took off 1 base at V and 3 bases at J, with 8 bases between the two ends. The germline V gene has CDR1 LNHDA and CDR2 SQIVND (reference sequence). The CDR3 extends over 14 amino acids. The CDR3, as DNA: TGTGCCAGTAGTATAGCACAGTTAACAGATACGCAGTATTTT. This translates into CASSIAQLTDTQYF.